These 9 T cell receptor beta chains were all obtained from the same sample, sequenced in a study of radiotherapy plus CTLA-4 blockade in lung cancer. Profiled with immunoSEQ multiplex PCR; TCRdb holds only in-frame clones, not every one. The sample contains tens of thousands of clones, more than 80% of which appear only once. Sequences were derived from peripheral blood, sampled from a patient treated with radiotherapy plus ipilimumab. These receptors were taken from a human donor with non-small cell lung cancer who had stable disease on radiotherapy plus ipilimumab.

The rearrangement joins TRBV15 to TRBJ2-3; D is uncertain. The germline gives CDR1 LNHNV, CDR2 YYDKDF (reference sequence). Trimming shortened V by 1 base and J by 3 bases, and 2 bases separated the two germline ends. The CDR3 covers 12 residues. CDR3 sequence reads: CATSRVTDTQYF. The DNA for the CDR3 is TGTGCCACCAGCAGAGTTACAGATACGCAGTATTTT.

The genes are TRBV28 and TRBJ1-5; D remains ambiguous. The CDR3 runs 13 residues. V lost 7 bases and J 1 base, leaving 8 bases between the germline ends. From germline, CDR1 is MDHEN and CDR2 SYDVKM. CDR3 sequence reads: CASTQVSNQPQHF. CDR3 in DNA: TGTGCCAGCACGCAGGTGAGCAATCAGCCCCAGCATTTT.

The CDR3 DNA follows: TGTGCCTGGAGTCGCCAGTCGAACACTGAAGCTTTCTTT. Translated: CAWSRQSNTEAFF. This chain uses TRBV30 with TRBJ1-1; no definite D call. The V gene lost 2 bases and the J gene lost 1 base, with 8 bases spanning the gap. Germline lookup yields CDR1 GTSNPN and CDR2 SVGIG (reference sequence). CDR3 length: 13 residues.

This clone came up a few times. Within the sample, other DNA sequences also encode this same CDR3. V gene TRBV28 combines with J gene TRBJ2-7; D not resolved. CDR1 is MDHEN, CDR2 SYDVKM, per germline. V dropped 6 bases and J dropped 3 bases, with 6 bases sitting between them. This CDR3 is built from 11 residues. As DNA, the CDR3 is TGTGCCAGCAGCAACAGCTACGAGCAGTACTTC. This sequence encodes CASSNSYEQYF.

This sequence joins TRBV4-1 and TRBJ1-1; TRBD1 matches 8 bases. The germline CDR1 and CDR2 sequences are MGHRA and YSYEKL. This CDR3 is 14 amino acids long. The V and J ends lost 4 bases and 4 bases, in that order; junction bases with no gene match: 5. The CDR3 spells CASSPGQGGTEAFF. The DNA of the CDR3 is TGCGCCAGCAGCCCCGGACAGGGTGGCACTGAAGCTTTCTTT.

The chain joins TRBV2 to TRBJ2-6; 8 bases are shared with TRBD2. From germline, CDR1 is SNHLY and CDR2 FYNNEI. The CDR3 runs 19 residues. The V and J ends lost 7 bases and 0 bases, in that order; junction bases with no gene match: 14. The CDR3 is CASNSPAGVPSSGANVLTF. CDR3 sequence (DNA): TGTGCCAGCAACTCCCCAGCGGGGGTTCCCTCCTCTGGGGCCAACGTCCTGACTTTC.

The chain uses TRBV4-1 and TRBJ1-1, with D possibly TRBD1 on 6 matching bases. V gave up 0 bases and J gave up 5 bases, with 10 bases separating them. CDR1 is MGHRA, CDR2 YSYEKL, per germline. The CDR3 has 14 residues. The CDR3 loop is CASSQEEGGTEAFF. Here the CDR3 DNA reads TGCGCCAGCAGCCAAGAGGAAGGGGGTACTGAAGCTTTCTTT.

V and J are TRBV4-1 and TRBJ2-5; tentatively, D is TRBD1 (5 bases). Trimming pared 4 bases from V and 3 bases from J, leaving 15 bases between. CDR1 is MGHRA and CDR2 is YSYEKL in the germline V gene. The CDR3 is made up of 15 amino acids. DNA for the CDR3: TGCGCCAGCAGCCTTTCCCAGGGAACTGAAGAGACCCAGTACTTC. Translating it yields CASSLSQGTEETQYF.

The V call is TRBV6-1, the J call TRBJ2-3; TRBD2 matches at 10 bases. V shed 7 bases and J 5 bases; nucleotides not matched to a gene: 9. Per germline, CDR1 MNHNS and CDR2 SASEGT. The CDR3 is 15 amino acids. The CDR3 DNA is TGTGCCAGCACCACTAGCGGGACGGCTGTAGATACGCAGTATTTT. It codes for CASTTSGTAVDTQYF.